This TCR beta chain was identified in a study of T-cell memory formation after mild COVID-19. In regard to this clonotype: The antigen is not known.

CDR1 LGHNA and CDR2 YNFKEQ come from the germline V gene. The length of the CDR3 is 13 residues. With 1 base removed from V and 5 bases from J, the gap between germline ends came to 8 bases. TCR alpha and TCR beta cDNA libraries carrying sample barcodes and UMIs were produced by 5'RACE using constant-segment primers. TCRdb reprocessed the 5' RACE reads with MiXCR, giving one entry per CDR3 protein. This sample has some 410,000 distinct CDR3 sequences, with under 25% found just once. General study results and limits: Prior to infection, memory already included some responding clones, suggesting cross-reactive memory joined. Clones that contracted from day 15 to 85 were balanced CD4/CD8, while later expanders leaned CD4+. Clones from the second wave (peaking day 37) had unconfirmed SARS-CoV-2 specificity.

The V gene is TRBV4-2, the J gene TRBJ2-5; D ambiguous. Sequenced: PBMCs or a T cell subset sorted from them (not recorded which). The sequence derives from an adult woman who had mild COVID-19 (a few samples of this study predate the infection). Cell type and time point are not known. The CDR3 loop is CASSQGGVETQYF. The CDR3 DNA reads TGTGCCAGCAGCCAAGGCGGTGTGGAGACCCAGTACTTC.